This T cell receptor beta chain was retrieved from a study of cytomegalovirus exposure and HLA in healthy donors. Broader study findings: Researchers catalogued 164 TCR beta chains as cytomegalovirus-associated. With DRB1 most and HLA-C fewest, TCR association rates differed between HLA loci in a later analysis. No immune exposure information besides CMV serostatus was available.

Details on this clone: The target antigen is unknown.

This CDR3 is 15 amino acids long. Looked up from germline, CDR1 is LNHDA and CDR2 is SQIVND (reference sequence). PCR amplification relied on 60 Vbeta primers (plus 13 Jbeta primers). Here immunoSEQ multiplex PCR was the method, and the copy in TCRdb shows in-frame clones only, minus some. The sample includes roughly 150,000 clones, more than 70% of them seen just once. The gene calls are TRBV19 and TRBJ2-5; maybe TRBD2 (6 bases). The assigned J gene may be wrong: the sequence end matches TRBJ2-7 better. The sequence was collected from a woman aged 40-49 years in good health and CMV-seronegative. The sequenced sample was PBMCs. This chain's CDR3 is CASSISVAVAYEQYF. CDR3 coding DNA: TGTGCCAGTAGTATTTCGGTAGCGGTGGCCTACGAGCAGTACTTC.